The next 30 T cell receptor beta chains were all read from a single sample in a study of cytomegalovirus exposure and HLA in healthy donors. Both 60 Vbeta primers and 13 Jbeta primers went into the PCR. The data were produced by immunoSEQ multiplex PCR, yet TCRdb's version contains in-frame clones alone and is incomplete. The sample has over 150,000 clones; 73% are singletons. What was sequenced was PBMCs. These receptors were taken from a woman in her late teens or twenties in good health and CMV-seropositive.

The chain recombines TRBV5-4 with TRBJ1-1; tentatively, D is TRBD1 (5 bases). This CDR3 is built from 13 residues. V shed 4 bases and J shed 1 base, with 8 bases lying between them. Per the germline V gene, CDR1 is SGHNT and CDR2 is YYREEE (reference sequence). This CDR3 reads CASSGDRNTEAFF. In DNA form, the CDR3 reads TGTGCCAGCAGCGGCGACAGGAACACTGAAGCTTTCTTT.

The J gene is TRBJ2-1, the V gene TRBV4-2, with 9 bases fitting TRBD2. The trim removed 0 bases at V and 0 bases at J, leaving 0 bases unmatched. From germline, CDR1 is LGHNA and CDR2 YNFKEQ. The CDR3 consists of 16 residues. CDR3 in amino acids: CASSQERGGSYNEQFF. Here the CDR3 DNA reads TGTGCCAGCAGCCAAGAGCGGGGGGGCTCCTACAATGAGCAGTTCTTC.

The chain has TRBV21-1 and TRBJ2-7; no DNA check was done on the table's D call, TRBD1. TRBV21-1 is marked as a pseudogene. This CDR3 contains 15 residues. Here the CDR3 reads CASNGKDSGAYEQYF. DNA of the CDR3: TGTGCCAGCAACGGAAAGGACAGTGGAGCCTACGAGCAGTACTTC.

The chain joins TRBV29-1 to TRBJ2-2, with D unclear. Trimming took 5 bases from V and 3 from J, leaving 7 bases between them. Germline V gene data show CDR1 as SQVTM and CDR2 as ANQGSEA. The CDR3 has 12 amino acids. Here the CDR3 reads CSVKAYTGELFF. The CDR3, as DNA: TGCAGCGTTAAAGCTTACACCGGGGAGCTGTTTTTT.

This chain connects TRBV4-3 to TRBJ2-7; the D gene is possibly TRBD2 (6 bases). V was trimmed by 2 bases and J by 5 bases, leaving 16 bases between them. CDR1 is LGHNA and CDR2 is YSLEER in the germline V gene. The CDR3 is 15 amino acids. CDR3 nucleotide sequence: TGCGCCAGCAGCCAACTTGGAGGGTTTATCGACGAGCAGTACTTC. Protein product: CASSQLGGFIDEQYF.

DNA for the CDR3: TGCGCCAGCACCTCTTCTAGCGGGGGGGCCTCGAATGAGCAGTTCTTC. Translation: CASTSSSGGASNEQFF. This chain uses TRBV5-1 with TRBJ2-1; 12 bases align to TRBD2. The germline V gene encodes CDR1 SGHRS and CDR2 YFSETQ. The CDR3 contains 16 residues. The trim removed 6 bases at V and 7 bases at J, leaving 11 bases unmatched.

This chain uses TRBV29-1 with TRBJ2-3, with 8 positions matching TRBD2. J lost 8 bases, V lost 7 bases, and 20 bases had no gene match. In germline, CDR1 is SQVTM, CDR2 ANQGSEA. The CDR3 covers 16 residues. The chain's CDR3 is CSAAGGAGDKATTQYF. The CDR3 nucleotides are TGCAGCGCCGCGGGGGGAGCGGGGGACAAGGCTACTACGCAGTATTTT.

V usage is TRBV2 and J usage is TRBJ2-1; the match to TRBD2 covers 7 bases. Germline V gene sequence: CDR1 SNHLY, CDR2 FYNNEI. V lost 0 bases, J lost 7 bases, and 6 bases stayed unmatched. The CDR3 is made up of 15 amino acids. DNA for the CDR3: TGTGCCAGCAGTGAAGCGGACAAACTAGCGAATGAGCAGTTCTTC. Protein: CASSEADKLANEQFF.

The chain is built from TRBV15 and TRBJ1-6, with unresolved D. CDR3 length: 16 residues. Germline V gene lookup returns CDR1 LNHNV and CDR2 YYDKDF (reference sequence). With 0 bases removed from V and 9 bases from J, the gap between germline ends came to 15 bases. The chain's CDR3 is CATSRDAAVKVSPLHF. CDR3 sequence (DNA): TGTGCCACCAGCAGAGATGCGGCGGTAAAGGTTTCACCCCTCCACTTT. Full variable domain (remainder filled in from reference TRBV15 and TRBJ1-6): DAMVIQNPRYQVTQFGKPVTLSCSQTLNHNVMYWYQQKSSQAPKLLFHYYDKDFNNEADTPDNFQSRRPNTSFCFLDIRSPGLGDTAMYLCATSRDAAVKVSPLHFGNGTRLTVT.

This clone was seen once. The CDR3 loop is CASSLGWQRAYNEQFF. The DNA of the CDR3 is TGTGCCAGCAGCTTGGGGTGGCAGAGGGCCTACAATGAGCAGTTCTTC. V gene TRBV7-2 combines with J gene TRBJ2-1; the D gene is possibly TRBD2 (5 bases). The ends were cut back, 3 bases at V and 2 bases at J, with 14 bases in the middle. CDR3 length: 16 residues. CDR1 is SGHTA, CDR2 FQGNSA, per germline.

The chain couples TRBV18 to TRBJ2-2; TRBD1 matches at 9 bases. Trimming took 6 bases from V and 4 from J; bases not matched to a gene: 9. Per germline, CDR1 KGHSH and CDR2 LQKENI. The CDR3 totals 16 residues. The DNA for the CDR3 is TGTGCCAGCTCCCCTGGACAGGGGAGTATCACCGGGGAGCTGTTTTTT. It encodes CASSPGQGSITGELFF. Full variable domain (outside the CDR3, taken from reference TRBV18 and TRBJ2-2): NAGVMQNPRHLVRRRGQEARLRCSPMKGHSHVYWYRQLPEEGLKFMVYLQKENIIDESGMPKERFSAEFPKEGPSILRIQQVVRGDSAAYFCASSPGQGSITGELFFGEGSRLTVL.

In this sample, this clone turned up a few times. This rearrangement joins TRBV5-1 to TRBJ1-3; no clear D. Trimming cost V 2 bases and J 4 bases, with 13 bases left between them. CDR3 length equals 15 residues. Looked up from germline, CDR1 is SGHRS and CDR2 is YFSETQ. This chain's CDR3 is CASSFDGTSGNTIYF. CDR3 DNA: TGCGCCAGCAGCTTTGATGGTACGAGCGGAAACACCATATATTTT.

The CDR3 DNA sequence: TGTGCCAGCAGCCCCCGTCCAGGGTCGGAGACCCAGTACTTC. Protein: CASSPRPGSETQYF. The chain joins TRBV9 to TRBJ2-5; possible D gene TRBD1, 5 bases. There are 14 residues in the CDR3. V lost 4 bases to trimming and J lost 5 bases, with 15 bases between them. Germline CDR1 and CDR2: SGDLS and YYNGEE.

This clone was counted only a few times. The chain joins TRBV7-6 to TRBJ1-2; 8 bases map to TRBD1. Trimming took 4 bases from V and 7 from J; bases not matched to a gene: 8. Looked up from germline, CDR1 is SGHVS and CDR2 is FNYEAQ. The CDR3 sequence is 14 residues long. As DNA, the CDR3 is TGTGCCAGCAGCTCACAGGGGGGCGTAAGTGGCTACACCTTC. Protein product: CASSSQGGVSGYTF.

Comments on this clone: A junction end diverges from the germline sequence, so it may reflect a read error. This CDR3 reads CAWSPTGGAGYGHTF. CDR3 nucleotides: TGTGCCTGGAGTCCGACAGGGGGCGCTGGCTATGGCCACACCTTC. The chain employs TRBV30 and TRBJ1-2; 10 bases align to TRBD1. CDR3 length: 15 residues. The germline gives CDR1 GTSNPN, CDR2 SVGIG (reference sequence).

The rearrangement links TRBV5-6 to TRBJ1-6; D ambiguous. The CDR3 covers 17 residues. V lost 0 bases and J lost 4, with 14 bases in between. CDR1 is SGHDT and CDR2 is YYEEEE in the germline V gene. The CDR3 coding sequence is TGTGCCAGCAGCTTGGATGGTCGGACGGGGTATAATTCACCCCTCCACTTT. Protein sequence: CASSLDGRTGYNSPLHF. Filled out from reference TRBV5-6 and TRBJ1-6, the complete variable domain reads DAGVTQSPTHLIKTRGQQVTLRCSPKSGHDTVSWYQQALGQGPQFIFQYYEEEERQRGNFPDRFSGHQFPNYSSELNVNALLLGDSALYLCASSLDGRTGYNSPLHFGNGTRLTVT.

The chain links TRBV7-6 to TRBJ2-5, with TRBD2 matching 11 bases. V lost 4 bases to trimming and J lost 0 bases; unmatched junction nucleotides: 13. This CDR3 contains 19 residues. The germline CDR1 and CDR2 sequences are SGHVS and FNYEAQ. CDR3: CASSSPLAGGNKYQETQYF. The CDR3 region has the DNA TGTGCCAGCAGCTCCCCCTTAGCGGGGGGGAATAAGTACCAAGAGACCCAGTACTTC.

The rearrangement uses TRBV30 and TRBJ1-1; possibly TRBD1 for D (5 bases). This CDR3 is 13 amino acids long. Germline CDR1 GTSNPN, CDR2 SVGIG (reference sequence). Trimming pared 4 bases from V and 5 bases from J, leaving 14 bases between. The CDR3 nucleotides read TGTGCCTGGATAATGACCCGGGGGACTGAAGCTTTCTTT. It is translated as CAWIMTRGTEAFF.

This clone showed up just a few times. The chain combines TRBV4-1 with TRBJ1-6; perhaps TRBD1 as D (6 bases). Germline V CDR1 and CDR2: MGHRA, YSYEKL. V was trimmed by 2 bases and J by 9 bases, leaving 14 bases between them. The CDR3 runs to 15 residues. Written as DNA, the CDR3 is TGCGCCAGCAGCCAACTCCGACAGGACCTTTCACCCCTCCACTTT. Protein product: CASSQLRQDLSPLHF.

Only one count was recorded for this clone. V is TRBV9 and J is TRBJ1-2; a weak D match, TRBD1 (6 bases). Trimming pared 3 bases from V and 4 bases from J, leaving 16 bases between. Germline V lookup: CDR1 SGDLS, CDR2 YYNGEE. The CDR3 sequence is 15 residues long. CDR3 loop: CASSEQGGLSYGYTF. The CDR3, as DNA: TGTGCCAGCAGCGAACAGGGTGGTCTAAGCTATGGCTACACCTTC.

In its sample, this clone was seen once. This chain links TRBV28 with TRBJ1-2; TRBD1 might be the D (5 bases). Germline-derived CDR1 and CDR2 are MDHEN and SYDVKM. The CDR3 runs to 15 residues. V was pared by 4 bases and J by 3 bases, with 15 bases between. Here the CDR3 reads CASSSGSSGDYGYTF. The CDR3 region has the DNA TGTGCCAGCAGTTCGGGTTCGTCGGGGGACTATGGCTACACCTTC.

This sequence joins TRBV7-6 and TRBJ2-1; no clear D gene. CDR1 is SGHVS and CDR2 is FNYEAQ in the germline V gene. This CDR3 comprises 16 residues. Trimming cost V 3 bases and J 3 bases, with 15 bases left between them. CDR3 nucleotide sequence: TGTGCCAGCAGCTTTAAATTCCTGCAGAACTACAATGAGCAGTTCTTC. This gives the protein CASSFKFLQNYNEQFF.

The J gene is TRBJ1-2, the V gene TRBV9; D call uncertain. Germline V gives CDR1 SGDLS, CDR2 YYNGEE. The V end lost 3 bases, the J end lost 3 bases, and 12 bases lay between the germline ends. CDR3 length: 14 amino acids. CDR3 in DNA: TGTGCCAGCAGCGCCTCGGAGGGATACTATGGCTACACCTTC. The encoded protein is CASSASEGYYGYTF.

This clone was picked up a small number of times. The chain combines TRBV4-2 with TRBJ2-1; 16 bases match TRBD2. After removal of 0 bases from V and 7 bases from J, the junction contained 12 bases not matched to a gene. Germline assignment: CDR1 LGHNA and CDR2 YNFKEQ. The CDR3 is 20 amino acids. The CDR3 nucleotides are TGTGCCAGCAGCCAAGAAGGGACTAGCGGGGGGGCCGCGGGTTGGAATGAGCAGTTCTTC. It specifies CASSQEGTSGGAAGWNEQFF.

This sequence joins TRBV7-3 and TRBJ2-1, with 11 nucleotides matching TRBD2. With 5 bases clipped from V and 6 bases from J, the junction kept 6 bases outside the gene matches. Germline V gene data show CDR1 as SGHTA and CDR2 as FQGTGA. This CDR3 is 15 amino acids long. The CDR3 here is CASSPLAGGLNEQFF. CDR3 in DNA: TGTGCCAGCAGCCCCCTAGCGGGGGGCCTCAATGAGCAGTTCTTC.

The chain employs TRBV19 and TRBJ2-1, with TRBD2 matching 8 bases. Trimming at V came to 6 bases and at J to 0 bases, leaving 13 bases not matched to a gene. Germline V gene data show CDR1 as LNHDA and CDR2 as SQIVND (reference sequence). CDR3 size: 18 residues. In DNA, the CDR3 is TGTGCCAGTAGAAGAGCGGGGGCGCCGTTGAGCTCCTACAATGAGCAGTTCTTC. Its translation: CASRRAGAPLSSYNEQFF.

This clone has a single count. This chain links TRBV25-1 with TRBJ2-1; D is possibly TRBD1 (7 bases). Trimming removed 4 bases at V and 4 bases at J, with 14 bases between. The CDR3 runs to 15 residues. Germline V gene lookup returns CDR1 MGHDK and CDR2 SYGVNS. CDR3 bases: TGTGCCAGCAGTGCCGACAGGGAGGTTTACAATGAGCAGTTCTTC. Translating it yields CASSADREVYNEQFF.

This rearrangement joins TRBV7-2 to TRBJ1-2, with 7 bases matching TRBD1. The CDR3 consists of 14 residues. The germline V gene has CDR1 SGHTA and CDR2 FQGNSA. V lost 1 base and J lost 6; bases outside the gene matches: 5. CDR3 protein: CASSLVLGGDGYTF. CDR3 nucleotides: TGTGCCAGCAGCTTAGTGCTAGGGGGCGATGGCTACACCTTC. Full variable domain (rest looked up from reference TRBV7-2 and TRBJ1-2): GAGVSQSPSNKVTEKGKDVELRCDPISGHTALYWYRQSLGQGLEFLIYFQGNSAPDKSGLPSDRFSAERTGGSVSTLTIQRTQQEDSAVYLCASSLVLGGDGYTFGSGTRLTVV.

The chain employs TRBV2 and TRBJ2-1; perhaps TRBD1 as D (6 bases). CDR1 is SNHLY and CDR2 is FYNNEI in the germline V gene. The CDR3 has 16 residues. Deletions cut 0 bases from V and 6 bases from J, with 15 bases between. The chain's CDR3 is CASSEAQGLISNEQFF. The CDR3 nucleotides read TGTGCCAGCAGTGAAGCGCAGGGGCTTATTTCCAATGAGCAGTTCTTC.

This clone came up a few times. The rearrangement joins TRBV9 to TRBJ2-1, with D tentatively TRBD2 (6 bases). This CDR3 region has 15 residues. In germline, CDR1 is SGDLS, CDR2 YYNGEE. Trimming removed 1 base from V and 0 bases from J, with 8 bases in between. The CDR3 coding sequence is TGTGCCAGCAGCGTAACGGGGGACTCCTACAATGAGCAGTTCTTC. Protein: CASSVTGDSYNEQFF.